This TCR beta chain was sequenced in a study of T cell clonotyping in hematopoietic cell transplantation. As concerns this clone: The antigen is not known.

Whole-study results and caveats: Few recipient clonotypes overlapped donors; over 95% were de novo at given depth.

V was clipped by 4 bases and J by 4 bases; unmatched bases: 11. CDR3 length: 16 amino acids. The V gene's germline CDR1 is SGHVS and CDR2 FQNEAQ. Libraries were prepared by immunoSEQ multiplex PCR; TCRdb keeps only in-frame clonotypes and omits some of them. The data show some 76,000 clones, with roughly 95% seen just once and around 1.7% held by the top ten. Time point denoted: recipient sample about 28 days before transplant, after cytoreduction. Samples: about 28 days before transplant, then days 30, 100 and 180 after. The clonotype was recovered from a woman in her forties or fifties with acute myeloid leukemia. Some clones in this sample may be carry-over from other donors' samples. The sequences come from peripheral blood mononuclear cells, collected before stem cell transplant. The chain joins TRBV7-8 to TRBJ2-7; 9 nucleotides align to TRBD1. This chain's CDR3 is CASSSRSGTGIYEQYF. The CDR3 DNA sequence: TGTGCCAGCAGCTCAAGATCCGGGACAGGGATTTACGAGCAGTACTTC.